This TCR beta chain was captured in a study of blood T cell repertoires in COVID-19. About the study: The study drew acute and convalescent COVID-19 samples from the United States, Italy and Spain.

This CDR3 is 14 amino acids long. Losses at the gene ends were 7 bases for V and 4 bases for J; bases not matched to a gene: 3. CDR1 is SGHTA and CDR2 is FQGTGA in the germline V gene. As originally analysed: Nucleated cell number was recorded as an estimate derived from reference gene primer amplification. Assay used: immunoSEQ multiplex PCR; TCRdb lists only in-frame clones, some missing. The V and J calls and the clone size are those of that table, but D and trimming were determined from the DNA. The table has 120,000 to 150,000 clones, over 70% seen once. This chain links TRBV7-3 with TRBJ2-1, with 11 bases identical to TRBD2. Sequencing was carried out using peripheral blood. This TCR came from a man aged 50 to 59 with active or convalescent COVID-19. CDR3 sequence: CASTTSGSYNEQFF. DNA of the CDR3: TGTGCCAGCACCACTAGCGGGAGTTACAATGAGCAGTTCTTC.